A selection of T cell receptor beta chains follows, all from one sample in a study of cytomegalovirus exposure and HLA in healthy donors. Clones were sequenced by immunoSEQ multiplex PCR, and TCRdb holds only the in-frame ones, with some missing. There are tens of thousands of clones in the sample; around 68% occur only once, and approximately 9.9% lies in the top ten. The specimen was PBMCs. Receptors originate from a woman aged 25 to 39 in good health and CMV-seronegative. The CDR3 runs from the conserved cysteine through the conserved F or W. A D gene is named only where the DNA matches it firmly. Clone size is given for some rows only: seen once, a few or many times, or a class if the clone is expanded.

size | D | J | V | CDR3 | DNA
medium-sized | TRBD2 | TRBJ2-3 | TRBV2 | CASKIVSIAGGFTDTQYF | TGTGCCAGCAAGATAGTCAGCATAGCGGGGGGTTTCACAGATACGCAGTATTTT
- | - | TRBJ1-1 | TRBV6-5 | CASSSLQGEAFF | TGTGCCAGCAGTTCCCTACAGGGTGAAGCTTTCTTT
- | TRBD1 | TRBJ1-5 | TRBV7-9 | CASSLGGTDLNQPQHF | TGTGCCAGCAGCTTAGGGGGGACAGACCTCAATCAGCCCCAGCATTTT
- | TRBD2 | TRBJ2-3 | TRBV5-1 | CASSGSGANPAGDTQYF | TGCGCCAGCAGTGGAAGCGGGGCCAATCCAGCAGGAGATACGCAGTATTTT
- | TRBD1 | TRBJ2-7 | TRBV11-2 | CASSSQGAELSYEQYF | TGTGCCAGCAGCTCCCAGGGGGCCGAGCTCTCCTACGAGCAGTACTTC
- | - | TRBJ2-7 | TRBV10-1 | CASSESRDGSYEQYF | TGCGCCAGCAGTGAGTCGAGGGATGGATCCTACGAGCAGTACTTC
- | TRBD1 | TRBJ2-7 | TRBV29-1 | CSVRDRKTYEQYF | TGCAGCGTAAGGGACAGAAAAACCTACGAGCAGTACTTC
- | TRBD2 | TRBJ2-3 | TRBV19 | CASSDRWRGAMEDTQYF | TGTGCCAGTAGTGACCGATGGCGGGGGGCGATGGAGGATACGCAGTATTTT
- | - | TRBJ2-1 | TRBV2 | CASSEVRNNEQFF | TGTGCCAGCAGTGAAGTGAGAAACAATGAGCAGTTCTTC
once | TRBD1 | TRBJ1-5 | TRBV7-9 | CASSSTGGPYSNQPQHF | TGTGCCAGCAGCTCAACAGGGGGCCCTTATAGCAATCAGCCCCAGCATTTT
few | - | TRBJ2-7 | TRBV29-1 | CSVPQEDSYEQYF | TGCAGCGTGCCCCAGGAGGATTCCTACGAGCAGTACTTC
- | - | TRBJ2-5 | TRBV6-1 | CASSDMKPTQYF | TGTGCCAGCAGTGATATGAAGCCAACCCAGTACTTC
- | - | TRBJ2-5 | TRBV6-5 | CASSYFSTSQETQYF | TGTGCCAGCAGTTACTTCTCGACAAGCCAAGAGACCCAGTACTTC
- | - | TRBJ1-1 | TRBV19 | CASSLQASSSEAFF | TGTGCCAGTAGTCTCCAGGCCTCGAGCTCCGAAGCTTTCTTT
- | TRBD1 | TRBJ1-6 | TRBV11-1 | CASSTRSGTANSPLHF | TGTGCCAGCAGCACTCGATCCGGGACAGCCAATTCACCCCTCCACTTT
- | - | TRBJ1-5 | TRBV6-4 | CASSDGRSQHF | TGTGCCAGCAGTGACGGTCGGTCCCAGCATTTT